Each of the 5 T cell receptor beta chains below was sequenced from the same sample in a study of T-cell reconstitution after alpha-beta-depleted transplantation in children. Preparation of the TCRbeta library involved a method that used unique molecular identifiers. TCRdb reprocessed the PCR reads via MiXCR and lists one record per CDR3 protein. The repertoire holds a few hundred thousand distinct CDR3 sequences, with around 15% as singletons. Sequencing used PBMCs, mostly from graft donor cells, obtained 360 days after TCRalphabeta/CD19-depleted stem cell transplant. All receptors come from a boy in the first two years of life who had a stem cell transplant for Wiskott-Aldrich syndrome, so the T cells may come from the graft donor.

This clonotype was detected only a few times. CDR3: CASRPSGGNYEQYF. The CDR3 DNA follows: TGTGCCAGCAGACCTTCAGGGGGGAACTACGAGCAGTACTTC. The rearrangement links TRBV7-9 to TRBJ2-7; possible D gene TRBD1, 7 bases. This CDR3 spans 14 amino acids. Germline CDR1 is SEHNR and CDR2 is FQNEAQ (reference sequence). With 6 bases removed from V and 3 bases from J, the gap between germline ends came to 15 bases.

CDR3 sequence: CASRPGVQGAGEQYF. DNA for the CDR3: TGTGCCAGCCGGCCGGGGGTACAGGGGGCTGGGGAGCAGTACTTC. The gene calls are TRBV12-3 or TRBV12-4 and TRBJ2-7; 9 bases align to TRBD1. The CDR3 is 15 residues long. The trim removed 8 bases at V and 7 bases at J, leaving 15 bases unmatched.

The CDR3: CASSIAGLAGYNEQFF. CDR3 nucleotide sequence: TGTGCCAGCAGCATCGCCGGACTAGCGGGATACAATGAGCAGTTCTTC. The chain uses TRBV6-2 or TRBV6-3 and TRBJ2-1, with 12 bases lining up with TRBD2. The CDR3 is 16 residues long. V gave up 6 bases and J gave up 4 bases; unmatched junction bases: 7. Germline CDR1 and CDR2: MNHEY and SVGEGT.

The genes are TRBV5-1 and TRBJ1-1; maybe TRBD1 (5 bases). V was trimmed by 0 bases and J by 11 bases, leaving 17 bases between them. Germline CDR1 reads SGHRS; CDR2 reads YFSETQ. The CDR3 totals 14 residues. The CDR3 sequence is CASSLGVLTRDAFF. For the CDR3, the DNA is TGCGCCAGCAGCTTGGGGGTTTTGACGAGGGACGCTTTCTTT.

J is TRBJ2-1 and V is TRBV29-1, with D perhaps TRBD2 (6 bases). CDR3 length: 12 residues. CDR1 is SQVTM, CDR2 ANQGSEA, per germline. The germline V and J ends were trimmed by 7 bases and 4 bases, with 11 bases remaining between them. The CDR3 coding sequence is TGCAGCGGAAGCCTAGCGTACAATGAGCAGTTCTTC. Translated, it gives CSGSLAYNEQFF.